The next 10 T cell receptor beta chains were all read from a single sample in a study of Ad26.COV2.S vaccination and SARS-CoV-2 variants. TCRdb keeps only in-frame clones here, not all; method: immunoSEQ multiplex PCR. The table includes about 420,000 clones, 88% detected once. Described treatment: roughly 18 received Ad26.COV2.S at low or high dose, single or two shots; roughly five received placebo; per-sample allocation not given. Sampling was performed 63 days after the first vaccine or placebo injection. Sequenced here: peripheral blood, sampled in a trial of Ad26.COV2.S vaccine versus placebo. The receptors were gathered from a person between 18 and 65 years old who received the Ad26.COV2.S COVID-19 vaccine or a placebo.

The rearrangement uses TRBV6-6 and TRBJ2-3; D may match TRBD1 or TRBD2 (5 bases each). V lost 5 bases, J lost 0 bases, and 18 bases lay in between. The CDR3 spans 17 residues. CDR1 and CDR2 from the germline V gene are MNHNY and SVGAGI (reference sequence). In DNA form, the CDR3 reads TGTGCCAGCAGTCCTTCACCAAGGGGAGCTAGCACAGATACGCAGTATTTT. It yields the protein CASSPSPRGASTDTQYF.

The chain has TRBV7-6 and TRBJ1-6, with D possibly TRBD1 on 5 matching bases. V lost 5 bases to trimming and J lost 0 bases, with 11 bases between them. Germline CDR1 SGHVS, CDR2 FNYEAQ. This CDR3 has 16 amino acids. This CDR3 reads CASSPTTDSYNSPLHF. As DNA, the CDR3 is TGTGCCAGCAGCCCCACGACAGACTCCTATAATTCACCCCTCCACTTT. The variable domain in full, completed from reference TRBV7-6 and TRBJ1-6, reads GAGVSQSPRYKVTKRGQDVALRCDPISGHVSLYWYRQALGQGPEFLTYFNYEAQQDKSGLPNDRFSAERPEGSISTLTIQRTEQRDSAMYRCASSPTTDSYNSPLHFGNGTRLTVT.

The chain combines TRBV28 with TRBJ2-7; D is undetermined. Deletions cut 4 bases from V and 0 bases from J, with 10 bases between. There are 14 residues in the CDR3. Germline V gene sequence: CDR1 MDHEN, CDR2 SYDVKM. The CDR3 DNA reads as TGTGCCAGCAGTTACCACTACCCCTCCTACGAGCAGTACTTC. Encoded protein: CASSYHYPSYEQYF.

The rearrangement links TRBV7-2 to TRBJ2-1; TRBD2 matches at 13 bases. The CDR3 is 16 residues long. Germline trimming cut 5 bases from V and 8 bases from J; bases unmatched to any gene: 9. The germline V gene encodes CDR1 SGHTA and CDR2 FQGNSA. This chain's CDR3 is CASSRTTSGGAYEQFF. DNA for the CDR3: TGTGCCAGCAGCAGGACAACTAGCGGGGGGGCTTATGAGCAGTTCTTC.

This rearrangement joins TRBV6-5 to TRBJ1-5; 7 nucleotides match TRBD1. This CDR3 region has 15 residues. CDR1 is MNHEY, CDR2 SVGAGI, per germline. V shed 5 bases and J 4 bases; nucleotides not matched to a gene: 8. CDR3 residues: CASSQQGRGNQPQHF. DNA of the CDR3: TGTGCCAGCAGTCAACAGGGGAGAGGGAATCAGCCCCAGCATTTT.

The chain joins TRBV21-1 to TRBJ1-5. TRBV21-1 is reported as a pseudogene. This CDR3 is 19 amino acids long. The chain's CDR3 is CASSNQIFLRSWVNQPQHF. CDR3 sequence (DNA): TGTGCCAGCAGCAACCAAATTTTTCTCCGGTCGTGGGTCAATCAGCCCCAGCATTTT.

The chain combines TRBV7-2 with TRBJ1-2; possibly TRBD1 for D (5 bases). V gave up 2 bases and J gave up 4 bases, with 14 bases separating them. Per the germline V gene, CDR1 is SGHTA and CDR2 is FQGNSA. This CDR3 region has 15 residues. The CDR3 reads CASSLSRDGTYGYTF. In DNA form, the CDR3 reads TGTGCCAGCAGCTTATCGCGGGACGGCACCTATGGCTACACCTTC.

V usage is TRBV10-3 and J usage is TRBJ2-7; 9 positions match TRBD1. The CDR3 sequence is 14 residues long. Germline assignment: CDR1 ENHRY and CDR2 SYGVKD. Trimming at V came to 3 bases and at J to 5 bases, leaving 5 bases not matched to a gene. Here the CDR3 reads CAISEQDRGDEQYF. For the CDR3, the DNA is TGTGCCATCAGTGAACAGGACAGGGGCGACGAGCAGTACTTC.

V is TRBV27 and J is TRBJ2-7; D is unclear. Per the germline V gene, CDR1 is MNHEY and CDR2 is SMNVEV (reference sequence). The CDR3 sequence is 14 residues long. Trimming pared 4 bases from V and 3 bases from J, leaving 13 bases between. The CDR3 here is CASSYRIGHYEQYF. CDR3 nucleotides: TGTGCCAGCAGTTATCGGATAGGGCACTACGAGCAGTACTTC.

This rearrangement joins TRBV7-2 to TRBJ1-4; D gene unclear. This CDR3 comprises 15 residues. Germline CDR1 and CDR2: SGHTA and FQGNSA. With 3 bases removed from V and 0 bases from J, the gap between germline ends came to 8 bases. DNA of the CDR3: TGTGCCAGCAGCTTGGGGATTGCAACTAATGAAAAACTGTTTTTT. Translation gives CASSLGIATNEKLFF.